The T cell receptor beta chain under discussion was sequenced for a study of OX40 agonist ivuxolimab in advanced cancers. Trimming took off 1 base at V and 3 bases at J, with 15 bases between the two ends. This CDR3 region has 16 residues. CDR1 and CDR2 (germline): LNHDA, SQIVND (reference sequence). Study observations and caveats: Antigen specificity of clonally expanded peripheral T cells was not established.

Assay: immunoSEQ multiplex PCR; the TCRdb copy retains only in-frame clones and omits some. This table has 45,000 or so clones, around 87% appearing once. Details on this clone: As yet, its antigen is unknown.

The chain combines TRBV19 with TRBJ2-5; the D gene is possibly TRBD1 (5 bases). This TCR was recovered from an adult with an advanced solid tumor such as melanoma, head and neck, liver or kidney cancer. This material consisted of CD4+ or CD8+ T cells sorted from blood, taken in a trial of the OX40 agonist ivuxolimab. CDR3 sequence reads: CASSIAKRGPEETQYF. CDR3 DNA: TGTGCCAGTAGTATAGCGAAAAGGGGTCCGGAAGAGACCCAGTACTTC. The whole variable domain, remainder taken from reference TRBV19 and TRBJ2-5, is DGGITQSPKYLFRKEGQNVTLSCEQNLNHDAMYWYRQDPGQGLRLIYYSQIVNDFQKGDIAEGYSVSREKKESFPLTVTSAQKNPTAFYLCASSIAKRGPEETQYFGPGTRLLVL.